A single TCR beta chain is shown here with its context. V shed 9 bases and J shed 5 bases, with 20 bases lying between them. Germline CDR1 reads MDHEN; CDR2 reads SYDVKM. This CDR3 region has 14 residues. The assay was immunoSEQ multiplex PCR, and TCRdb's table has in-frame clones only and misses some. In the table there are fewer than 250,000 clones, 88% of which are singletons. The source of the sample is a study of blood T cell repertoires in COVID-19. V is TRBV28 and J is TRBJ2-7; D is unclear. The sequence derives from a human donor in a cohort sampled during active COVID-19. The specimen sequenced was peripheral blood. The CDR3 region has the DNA TGTGCCAGTTGCCCGGGTCAGAGAGTCAACGAGCAGTACTTC. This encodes CASCPGQRVNEQYF.